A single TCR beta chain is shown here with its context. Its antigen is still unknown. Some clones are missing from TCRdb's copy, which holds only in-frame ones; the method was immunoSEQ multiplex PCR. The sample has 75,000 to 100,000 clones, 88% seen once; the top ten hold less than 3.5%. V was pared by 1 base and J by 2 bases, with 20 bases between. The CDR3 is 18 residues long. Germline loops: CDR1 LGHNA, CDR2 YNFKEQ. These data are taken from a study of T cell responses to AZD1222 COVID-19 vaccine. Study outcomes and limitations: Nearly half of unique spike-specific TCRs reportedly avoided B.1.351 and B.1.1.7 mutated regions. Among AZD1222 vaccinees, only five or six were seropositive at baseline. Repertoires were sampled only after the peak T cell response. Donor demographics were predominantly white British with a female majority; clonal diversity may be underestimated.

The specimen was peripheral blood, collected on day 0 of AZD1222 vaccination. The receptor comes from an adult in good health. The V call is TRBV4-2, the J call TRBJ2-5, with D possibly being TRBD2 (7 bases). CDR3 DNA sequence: TGTGCCAGCAGCCAAGGAGGTTTCGGCGGGGGCGTACAAGAGACCCAGTACTTC. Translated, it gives CASSQGGFGGGVQETQYF.